The rows below give T cell receptor beta chains drawn from one sample of a study of CD8 T cells in Susac syndrome. From the immunoSEQ multiplex PCR reads, TCRdb called clonotypes with MiXCR, one entry per CDR3 protein. The table has fewer than 80,000 distinct CDR3 sequences, 94% seen once. Source material: CD8+ T cells from PBMCs. All receptors come from a human donor with Susac syndrome. CDR3s include the opening cysteine and the closing phenylalanine or tryptophan. The D gene is left open where the match is weak. Only some rows state a clone size, as once, few, many or a class for expanded clones.

>.|.|TRBV4-1|TRBJ1-1
CASSQDTRGAFF
TGCGCCAGCAGCCAAGATACGAGGGGTGCTTTCTTT
>.|.|TRBV19|TRBJ1-1
CASSINGGPEAFF
TGTGCCAGTAGTATTAACGGCGGCCCTGAAGCTTTCTTT
>TRBD1|.|TRBV4-3|TRBJ2-1
CASILDRDGHNEQFF
TGCGCCAGCATTCTTGACAGGGACGGGCACAATGAGCAGTTCTTC
>.|.|TRBV5-1|TRBJ1-1
CASSLYENTEAFF
TGCGCCAGCAGCTTGTATGAGAACACTGAAGCTTTCTTT
>.|once|TRBV18|TRBJ1-1
CASSPPDVGRQAFF
TGTGCCAGCTCACCACCGGATGTTGGTCGCCAAGCTTTCTTT
>TRBD1|.|TRBV19|TRBJ1-1
CASFPIGTGDTEAFF
TGTGCCAGTTTCCCTATCGGGACAGGGGACACTGAAGCTTTCTTT
>.|.|TRBV20-1|TRBJ1-2
CSATTGYTF
TGCAGTGCTACGACCGGTTACACCTTC
>.|.|TRBV6-1|TRBJ1-4
CASSNRFSRGRGEKLFF
TGTGCCAGCAGCAATCGCTTTTCCAGGGGAAGAGGTGAAAAACTGTTTTTT
>.|.|TRBV27|TRBJ2-7
CASGLRGSYEQYF
TGTGCCAGCGGTCTCAGGGGCTCCTACGAGCAGTACTTC
>TRBD2|.|TRBV7-8|TRBJ2-2
CASSFSLAGETGELFF
TGTGCCAGCAGCTTTTCTTTAGCGGGAGAAACCGGGGAGCTGTTTTTT
>.|.|TRBV20-1|TRBJ1-1
CSARDHKGGGTEAFF
TGCAGTGCTAGAGATCATAAGGGTGGGGGTACTGAAGCTTTCTTT
>.|.|TRBV12-3/TRBV12-4|TRBJ1-5
CASSLDRANQPQHF
TGTGCCAGCAGTCTCGACAGAGCCAATCAGCCCCAGCATTTT
>.|.|TRBV20-1|TRBJ1-5
CSAIALGKPQHF
TGCAGTGCTATAGCTCTGGGAAAACCCCAGCATTTT
>TRBD1|.|TRBV7-9|TRBJ2-3
CASSHGQGADTQYF
TGTGCCAGCAGCCACGGACAGGGGGCAGATACGCAGTATTTT
>TRBD1|.|TRBV25-1|TRBJ1-1
CASSDLTGGAEAFF
TGTGCCAGCAGTGATCTCACAGGGGGTGCTGAAGCTTTCTTT
>.|.|TRBV9|TRBJ2-1
CASSASRGRMNEQFF
TGTGCCAGCAGCGCCTCCCGGGGGCGGATGAATGAGCAGTTCTTC
>.|once|TRBV6-4|TRBJ1-1
CASSEGPDTEAFF
TGTGCCAGCAGTGAAGGGCCGGACACTGAAGCTTTCTTT
>TRBD2|.|TRBV25-1|TRBJ2-3
CASIKSGGPTDTQYF
TGTGCCAGCATCAAAAGCGGGGGACCCACAGATACGCAGTATTTT
>.|.|TRBV20-1|TRBJ1-1
CSARDSGVTEAFF
TGCAGTGCTAGAGATAGCGGGGTAACTGAAGCTTTCTTT
>.|.|TRBV29-1|TRBJ2-7
CSVRRTVPYEQYF
TGCAGCGTCCGCCGGACAGTCCCCTACGAGCAGTACTTC